This T cell receptor beta chain was recorded in a study of cytomegalovirus exposure and HLA in healthy donors (dated by TCRdb to between 2016 and 2019). Some background on the complete study: An earlier analysis of approximately 550 of the donors reported more than 250 Gb of sequence data and 100 million to 130 million unique TCR beta sequences from 150 million to 200 million T cells. Roughly 290 gigabases of sequencing data and 75 million to 85 million unique TCR sequences made up an early release that covered approximately 650 HLA-typed donors. The genetic ancestry cluster associated with self-reported Caucasian donors included around four fifths of the 398 genotyped donors. The study aimed to test whether signatures of past pathogen exposure could be identified by cataloging public T cell receptors. The study profiled the T cell repertoires of approximately 700 subjects by immunosequencing and related them to cytomegalovirus serostatus. In addition to the first cohort of approximately 650 subjects, a separate validation cohort of approximately 130 different subjects was used. To predict cytomegalovirus infection status, the study combined high-throughput TCR immunosequencing, statistical association of individual TCRs with disease status, and machine learning. To study patterns of TCR occurrence, a later analysis re-analyzed previously published TCR beta repertoires from 600 to 750 donors and added high-resolution HLA genotyping. The later analysis used no new phenotypic data to find candidate immune exposures, relying instead on TCR beta sequences and their occurrence across donors. In an earlier analysis of 500 to 650 of the donors, high-throughput TCR beta sequencing was used to judge whether each TCR beta V gene segment behaved as functional or pseudogenic. Donor age, sex, ethnicity and CMV serostatus were compiled alongside the repertoire data. In a later genetic analysis, genome-wide SNP genotypes for about 55% of the roughly 700 donors were used, and that subset was treated as a discovery cohort. All discovery cohort repertoires had been generated using a single sequencing platform. HLA typing covered class I and class II loci at four-digit resolution. Typing coverage varied by locus: roughly 620-640 donors for A, B, C, DRB1 and DQB1; more than 500 for DQA1; nearly 610 for DPA1; 400 to 480 for DPB1. Because of strong linkage in the cohort, roughly five DR-DQ haplotypes were treated as single units for association and clustering. Among a few hundred genotyped donors of the cohort, an average of approximately 240,000 unique TCR beta nucleotide sequences were sequenced per donor, roughly 18% of them non-productive. Here is what the overall study found, with its caveats: In a later analysis, several top co-occurrence clusters were reported to appear linked to parvovirus B19, influenza, CMV and Epstein-Barr virus. At a false discovery rate of 0.05, a later analysis linked roughly 17,000 TCR beta sequences to specific HLA alleles. When HLA alleles, especially DR and DQ, strongly co-occurred, attributing TCR associations to individual alleles was difficult. Most TCR sequences were observed very rarely across donors, whereas some public TCRs were present in many individuals. A cluster of highly shared sequence variants was judged likely to represent a technical artifact of the sequencing pipeline. Roughly uniform sequencing depth across donors was assumed in presence/absence analyses, although this assumption may not hold. In a later analysis, most CMV-associated TCR beta chains were found to appear HLA-restricted, with HLA associations seemingly driven largely by CMV exposure. This cohort had only TCR beta chains sequenced, and the lack of alpha or paired-chain data limited which features could be detected. In the study, around 150 TCR beta chains were listed as associated with cytomegalovirus. In an earlier analysis of approximately 590 of the donors, most TCR beta V segments appeared in productive rearrangements about 87% or about 30% of the time, broadly matching IMGT annotations. Correlated functional status among segregating V segments might reflect linkage disequilibrium, but an unknown experimental factor could not be ruled out. Because some donors lacked HLA typing at each locus, the association tests relied only on the typed subset. A later genetic analysis associated a missense DCLRE1C variant with V-gene and J-gene trimming of TCR beta chains, and an independent cohort replicated the association. The classifier was reported to diagnose cytomegalovirus status with high specificity and sensitivity in both the original and validation cohorts. Immune exposure information for the cohort was limited to CMV serostatus. Fewer than 20 rarely observed V segments, including chromosome 9 orphons, were excluded from the earlier analysis of about 600 of the donors because counts were too low. Compared with equally common non-associated chains, HLA-associated TCR beta chains in a later analysis were more clonally expanded and had lower generation probabilities. According to the authors, the approach could potentially be generalized to other disease states and immunological phenotypes. Three of the identified cytomegalovirus-associated TCR beta chains were confirmed in vitro to be specific for cytomegalovirus antigens. In a later analysis, the rate of TCR association differed among HLA loci, with DRB1 alleles having the most associated TCRs and HLA-C alleles having the fewest. Compared with the roughly 670-donor mean, donors in an Asian-associated ancestry cluster had fewer N-insertions in productive TCRs, according to a later genetic analysis. A further reported finding was that TCR beta sequences accurately predicted the HLA-A and HLA-B alleles for most subjects in the first cohort.

For this clone: Its antigen is not yet known. No per-base quality is available; no much larger clone lies one base away.

The cohort consisted of some 730 healthy bone marrow donors. At the time of sampling, all cohort members were nominally healthy, though unrecorded immune exposures were likely present. The donor was CMV seropositive and belonged to the group of more than 250 seropositive cohort members. Each donor provided a peripheral blood sample, and peripheral blood mononuclear cells were used for TCR beta sequencing. Genomic DNA was extracted from the blood cell samples with the Qiagen DNeasy Blood Extraction Kit. The library relied on the immunoSEQ multiplex PCR assay. A mixture of 60 forward primers for TCR Vbeta segments and 13 reverse primers for TCR Jbeta segments was used in the multiplex PCR. The CDR3 region of rearranged TCR beta genes was amplified from genomic DNA by a multiplex PCR assay. The amplified TCR beta libraries were sequenced on the Illumina HiSeq System as 87-base-pair reads. In the paper's pipeline: In a later analysis, tens of millions of unique TCR beta chains were counted across the roughly 670 repertoires, and roughly 11 million of these chains were shared by at least two donors. A nearest-neighbor algorithm error-corrected the raw reads and collapsed the reads into unique sequences, merging closely related sequences to remove PCR and sequencing errors. V, D and J gene segments were assigned by aligning CDR3 sequences to IMGT reference sequences. For a sequence to be retained, a match of at least six nucleotides was required to both a V gene segment and a J gene segment. A rearrangement was called productive if the CDR3 had no stop codons and remained in frame with V and J, and every other rearrangement was called non-productive. Following IMGT convention, CDR3 was defined as the stretch from the second conserved V-encoded cysteine to the conserved J-encoded phenylalanine. In an earlier analysis of some 550 of the donors, sequences lacking an unambiguous match to a single V gene segment were excluded. In an earlier analysis of 587 of the donors, V segments were called functional above 56.7% productive rearrangements and were called segregating when the between-donor standard deviation exceeded 5%. To diagnose cytomegalovirus status from the catalog of TCR beta chain sequences, a statistical classification framework was built. In a later analysis, TCR nucleotide sequences were compared against IMGT/GENE-DB human TR gene sequences so that V and J genes could be assigned. A later analysis assigned CDR3 sequences and most-parsimonious VDJ recombination scenarios with the TCRdist pipeline. In a later analysis, every TCR beta chain was defined by the combination of its CDR3 amino acid sequence and its V-gene family, and reads without a unique V-gene family were dropped. To address suspected cross-contamination and a sequencing artifact, a later analysis removed several hundred highly shared, low-generation-probability nucleotide sequences. In a later analysis, a clonal expansion index for each public chain was calculated from normalized within-repertoire ranks of inferred template counts. In a later analysis, generation probabilities were computed with a VDJ recombination model fitted to out-of-frame rearrangements, and the resulting probabilities were checked against IGoR. Hypergeometric tests were used in a later analysis to score TCR-TCR, TCR-HLA and TCR-CMV co-occurrence, with a repertoire-size bias correction applied to the TCR pairs. False discovery rates were estimated in a later analysis by permuting HLA or CMV assignments 20 times. In a later analysis, co-occurring TCRs were grouped with DBSCAN, and TCRdist sequence similarity was added when clustering was performed within HLA-allele-positive subsets. For co-occurrence clustering, repertoires with fewer than 30,000 or more than 120,000 public chains were excluded, along with roughly 5 repertoires with anomalous nucleotide sharing. TCRdb stores this immuneACCESS table with in-frame sequences only. Part of the clones is absent; in the studies checked, under half of the shortfall reflects unresolved V genes, and no reason is known for the rest. For V, J and clone size, that table is used; D and trimming come from the DNA. The sample includes 74,000 or so clones, with 70% to 80% observed a single time. Around 3.1% of the sample is taken by the ten largest.

Material: PBMCs. The source is a man aged 45 to 65 in good health and CMV-seropositive.

The CDR3 region has the sequence CASSLVGTSGRVKETQYF. Read as DNA, the sequence is TGTGCCAGCAGCTTAGTAGGGACTAGCGGGAGAGTAAAAGAGACCCAGTACTTC. The chain was built from TRBV11-2 and TRBJ2-5, with TRBD2 identical over 14 junction bases. The CDR3 covers 18 residues, taking in both the cysteine and the phenylalanine. Only the CDR3 part of the read is kept: 54 bases, read in frame from the first base. The germline V end is reduced by 1 base and the J end by 3 bases; junction bases left unmatched: 7. Reading the germline V gene gives CDR1 SGHAT and CDR2 FQNNGV.